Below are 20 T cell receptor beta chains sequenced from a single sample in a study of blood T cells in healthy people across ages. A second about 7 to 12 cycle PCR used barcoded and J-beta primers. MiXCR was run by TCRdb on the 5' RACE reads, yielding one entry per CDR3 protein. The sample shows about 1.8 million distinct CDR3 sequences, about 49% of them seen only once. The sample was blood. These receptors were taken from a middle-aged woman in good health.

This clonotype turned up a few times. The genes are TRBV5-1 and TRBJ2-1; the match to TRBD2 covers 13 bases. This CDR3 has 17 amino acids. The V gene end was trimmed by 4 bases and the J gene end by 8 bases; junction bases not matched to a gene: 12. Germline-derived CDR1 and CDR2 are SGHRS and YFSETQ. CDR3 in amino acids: CASSLRLAGGLNDEQFF. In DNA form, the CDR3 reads TGCGCCAGCAGCCTACGACTAGCGGGGGGTCTAAACGATGAGCAGTTCTTC.

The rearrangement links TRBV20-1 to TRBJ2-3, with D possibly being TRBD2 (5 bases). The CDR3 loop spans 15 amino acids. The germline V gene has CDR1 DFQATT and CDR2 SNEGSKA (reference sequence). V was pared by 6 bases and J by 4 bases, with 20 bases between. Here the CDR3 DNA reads TGCAGTGCCACCCCCCGGACTTATACCCCAGATACGCAGTATTTT. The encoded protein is CSATPRTYTPDTQYF.

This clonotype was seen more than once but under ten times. The CDR3 here is CASSLVPSGGTDEQFF. CDR3 coding DNA: TGCGCCAGCAGCTTGGTCCCTAGCGGGGGTACAGATGAGCAGTTCTTC. The gene calls are TRBV5-1 and TRBJ2-1; 10 bases are a match to TRBD2. Germline values: CDR1 SGHRS, CDR2 YFSETQ. V was clipped by 0 bases and J by 8 bases; unmatched bases: 8. The CDR3 totals 16 residues.

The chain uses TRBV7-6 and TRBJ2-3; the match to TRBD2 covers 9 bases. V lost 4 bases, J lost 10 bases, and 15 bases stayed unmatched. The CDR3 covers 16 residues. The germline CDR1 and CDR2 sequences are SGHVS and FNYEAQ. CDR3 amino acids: CASSSLSGGAPGAQYF. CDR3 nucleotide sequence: TGTGCCAGCAGCTCACTTAGCGGGGGAGCCCCCGGGGCGCAGTATTTT.

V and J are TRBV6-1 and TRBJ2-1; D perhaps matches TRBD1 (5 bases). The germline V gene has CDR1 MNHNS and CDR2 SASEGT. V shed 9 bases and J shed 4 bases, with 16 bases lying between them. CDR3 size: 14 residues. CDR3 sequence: CASNLQGSYNEQFF. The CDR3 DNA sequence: TGTGCCAGTAACCTTCAGGGTTCATACAATGAGCAGTTCTTC.

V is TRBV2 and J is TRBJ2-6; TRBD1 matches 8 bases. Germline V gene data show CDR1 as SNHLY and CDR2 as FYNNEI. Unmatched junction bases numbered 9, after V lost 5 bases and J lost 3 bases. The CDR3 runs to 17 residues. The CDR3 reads CASSREETGVGANVLTF. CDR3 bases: TGTGCCAGCAGTCGAGAAGAGACAGGGGTTGGGGCCAACGTCCTGACTTTC.

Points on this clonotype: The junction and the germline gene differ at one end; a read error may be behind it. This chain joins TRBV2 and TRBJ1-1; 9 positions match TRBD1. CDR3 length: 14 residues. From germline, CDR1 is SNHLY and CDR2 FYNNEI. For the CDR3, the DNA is TGTGCCAGCGGTGAAGGACAGGGGTTTGTTGAAGCTTTCTTT. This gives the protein CASGEGQGFVEAFF.

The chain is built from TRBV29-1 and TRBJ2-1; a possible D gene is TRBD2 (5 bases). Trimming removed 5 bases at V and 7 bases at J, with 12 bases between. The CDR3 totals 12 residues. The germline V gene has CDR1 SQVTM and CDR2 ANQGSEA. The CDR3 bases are TGCAGCGTTCCTAGCCTGGCAAATGAGCAGTTCTTC. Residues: CSVPSLANEQFF.

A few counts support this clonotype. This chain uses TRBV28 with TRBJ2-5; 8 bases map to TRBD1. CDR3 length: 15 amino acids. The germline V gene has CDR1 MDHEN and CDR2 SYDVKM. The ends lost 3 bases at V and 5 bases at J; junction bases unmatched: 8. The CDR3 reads CASSFVAGGAETQYF. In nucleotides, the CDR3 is TGTGCCAGCAGTTTCGTGGCAGGGGGCGCGGAGACCCAGTACTTC.

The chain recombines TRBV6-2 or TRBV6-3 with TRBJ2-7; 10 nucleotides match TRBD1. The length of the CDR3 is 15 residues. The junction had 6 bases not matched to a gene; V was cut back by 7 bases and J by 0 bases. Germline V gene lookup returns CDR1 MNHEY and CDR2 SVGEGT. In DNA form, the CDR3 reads TGTGCCAGCACACCAGGGACAGGGGCCTCCTACGAGCAGTACTTC. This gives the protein CASTPGTGASYEQYF.

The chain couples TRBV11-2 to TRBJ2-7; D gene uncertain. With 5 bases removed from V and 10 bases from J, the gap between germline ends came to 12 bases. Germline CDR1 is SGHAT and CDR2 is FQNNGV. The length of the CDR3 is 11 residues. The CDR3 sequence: CASSAGPPQYF. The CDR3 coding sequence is TGTGCCAGCAGCGCCGGGCCCCCACAGTACTTC. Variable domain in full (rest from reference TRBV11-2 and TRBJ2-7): EAGVAQSPRYKIIEKRQSVAFWCNPISGHATLYWYQQILGQGPKLLIQFQNNGVVDDSQLPKDRFSAERLKGVDSTLKIQPAKLEDSAVYLCASSAGPPQYFGPGTRLTVT.

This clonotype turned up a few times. The CDR3 here is CASSAPDADWEKLFF. As DNA, the CDR3 is TGTGCCAGCAGTGCGCCGGACGCGGATTGGGAAAAACTGTTTTTT. This chain links TRBV28 with TRBJ1-4; D uncertain. This CDR3 is built from 15 residues. V dropped 5 bases and J dropped 8 bases, with 18 bases sitting between them. CDR1 is MDHEN, CDR2 SYDVKM, per germline.

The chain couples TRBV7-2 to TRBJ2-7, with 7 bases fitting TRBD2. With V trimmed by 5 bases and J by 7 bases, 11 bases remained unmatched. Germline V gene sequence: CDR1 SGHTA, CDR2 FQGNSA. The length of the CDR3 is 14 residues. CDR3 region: CASSVDGGSGEQYF. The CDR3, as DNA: TGTGCCAGCAGCGTAGACGGGGGGTCGGGTGAGCAGTACTTC.

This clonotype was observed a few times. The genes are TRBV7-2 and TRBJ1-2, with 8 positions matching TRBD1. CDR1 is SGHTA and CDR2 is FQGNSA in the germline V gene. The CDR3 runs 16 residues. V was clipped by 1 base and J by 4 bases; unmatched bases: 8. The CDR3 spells CASSLGGQGGLYGYTF. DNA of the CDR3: TGTGCCAGCAGCTTAGGAGGACAGGGAGGTCTCTATGGCTACACCTTC.

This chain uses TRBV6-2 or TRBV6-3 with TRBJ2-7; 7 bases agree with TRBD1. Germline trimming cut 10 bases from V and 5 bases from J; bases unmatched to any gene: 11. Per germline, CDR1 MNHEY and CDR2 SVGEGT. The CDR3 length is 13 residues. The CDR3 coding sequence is TGTGCCACCAACCTACAGGGGTTCGACGAGCAGTACTTC. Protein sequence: CATNLQGFDEQYF.

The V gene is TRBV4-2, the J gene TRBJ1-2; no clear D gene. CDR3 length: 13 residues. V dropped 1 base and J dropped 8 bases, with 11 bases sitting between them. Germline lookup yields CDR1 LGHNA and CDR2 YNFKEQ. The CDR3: CASSQAGGQGYTF. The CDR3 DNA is TGTGCCAGCAGCCAAGCAGGAGGCCAAGGCTACACCTTC.

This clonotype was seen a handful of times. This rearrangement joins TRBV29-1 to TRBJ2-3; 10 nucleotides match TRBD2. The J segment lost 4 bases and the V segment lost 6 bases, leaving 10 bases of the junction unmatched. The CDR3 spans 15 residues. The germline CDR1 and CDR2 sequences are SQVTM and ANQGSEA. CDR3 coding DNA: TGCAGCGTCGCCAAACTAGCGGGAACCCCAGATACGCAGTATTTT. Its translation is CSVAKLAGTPDTQYF.

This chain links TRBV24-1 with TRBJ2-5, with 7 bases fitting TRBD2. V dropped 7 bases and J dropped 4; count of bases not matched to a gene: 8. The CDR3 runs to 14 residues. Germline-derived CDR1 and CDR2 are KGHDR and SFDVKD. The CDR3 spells CATSPWGGRETQYF. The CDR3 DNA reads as TGTGCCACCAGCCCCTGGGGAGGGAGAGAGACCCAGTACTTC.

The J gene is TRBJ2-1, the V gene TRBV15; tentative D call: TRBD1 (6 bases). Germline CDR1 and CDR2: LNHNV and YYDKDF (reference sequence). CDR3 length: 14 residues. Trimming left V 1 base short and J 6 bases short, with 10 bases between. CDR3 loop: CATSRGDTGNEQFF. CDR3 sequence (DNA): TGTGCCACCAGCAGAGGGGACACGGGCAATGAGCAGTTCTTC.

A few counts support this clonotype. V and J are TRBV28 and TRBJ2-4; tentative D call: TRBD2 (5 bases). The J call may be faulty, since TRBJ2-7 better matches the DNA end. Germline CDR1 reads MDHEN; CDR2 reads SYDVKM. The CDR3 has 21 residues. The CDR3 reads CASNGRAEDVAGRNEKYEQYF. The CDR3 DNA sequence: TGTGCCAGCAACGGGCGGGCCGAAGATGTGGCGGGCCGAAACGAGAAATACGAGCAGTACTTC.